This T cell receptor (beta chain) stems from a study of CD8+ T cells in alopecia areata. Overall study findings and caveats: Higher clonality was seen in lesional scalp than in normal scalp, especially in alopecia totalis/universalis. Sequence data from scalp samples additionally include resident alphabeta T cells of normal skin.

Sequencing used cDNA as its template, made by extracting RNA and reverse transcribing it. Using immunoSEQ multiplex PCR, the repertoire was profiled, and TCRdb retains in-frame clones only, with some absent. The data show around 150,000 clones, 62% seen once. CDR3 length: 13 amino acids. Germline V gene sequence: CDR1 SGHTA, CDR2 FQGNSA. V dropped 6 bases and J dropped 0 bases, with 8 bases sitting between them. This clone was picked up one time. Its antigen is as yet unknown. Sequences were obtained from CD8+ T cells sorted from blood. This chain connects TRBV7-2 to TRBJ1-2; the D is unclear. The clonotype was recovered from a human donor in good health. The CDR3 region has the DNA TGTGCCAGCAGACCGGTCCCTAACTATGGCTACACCTTC. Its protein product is CASRPVPNYGYTF.